The 4 T cell receptor beta chains in this list originate from one sample, sequenced in a study of CD8+CD57+ T cells in acquired aplastic anemia. Those patients picked for sequencing had displayed CD8+CD57+ cell expansion on flow cytometry. For CDR3 and TCR beta VDJ profiling, genomic DNA was the template used. MiXCR was run by TCRdb on the reads, yielding one entry per CDR3 protein. The sample includes about 200,000 distinct CDR3 sequences, approximately 65% of them seen just once. The sequencing input was sorted CD4+, CD8+, or CD8+CD57+ T cells (not recorded which) from PBMCs. The source of these receptors is a human donor with aplastic anemia.

The CDR3 nucleotides read TGTGCCAGTAGTATCCCAGGGGGTCAAGAGACCCAGTACTTC. Translation gives CASSIPGGQETQYF. The chain has TRBV19 and TRBJ2-5; 7 bases agree with TRBD1. The CDR3 totals 14 residues. Germline V lookup: CDR1 LNHDA, CDR2 SQIVND (reference sequence). V lost 3 bases and J lost 2; bases outside the gene matches: 3.

This clonotype was observed a handful of times. The chain recombines TRBV6-4 with TRBJ1-2; D is perhaps TRBD1 (6 bases). With 5 bases removed from V and 0 bases from J, the gap between germline ends came to 10 bases. The CDR3 runs to 14 residues. The V gene's germline CDR1 is MRHNA and CDR2 SNTAGT. CDR3 DNA: TGTGCCAGCAGTCCAGGACAGACTAACTATGGCTACACCTTC. Its translation is CASSPGQTNYGYTF.

The chain couples TRBV5-6 to TRBJ1-4; D remains ambiguous. The V end was cut by 4 bases, the J end by 8 bases, with 9 bases between. Germline CDR1 and CDR2: SGHDT and YYEEEE. This CDR3 has 12 amino acids. CDR3 in DNA: TGTGCCAGCAGCGCCGTAGAGGAAAAACTGTTTTTT. Translating it yields CASSAVEEKLFF.

J is TRBJ2-7 and V is TRBV20-1; D gene uncertain. The CDR3 has 12 residues. Per the germline V gene, CDR1 is DFQATT and CDR2 is SNEGSKA (reference sequence). Trimming took 3 bases from V and 2 from J, leaving 8 bases between them. The CDR3 bases are TGCAGTGCTAGTGGCAGGACCTACGAGCAGTACTTC. It translates to CSASGRTYEQYF.